The 30 T cell receptor beta chains listed next were all sequenced from one sample in a study of blood T cell repertoires in COVID-19. Method: immunoSEQ multiplex PCR; TCRdb's copy keeps in-frame clones and lacks some. Found here are fewer than 200,000 clones, roughly nine tenths of them singletons; the top ten hold around 25%. Source material: PBMCs or T cells enriched from blood (not recorded which). All receptors come from a woman in her thirties or forties in a cohort exposed to, infected with or recovered from COVID-19 (not recorded which).

This clone was found a few times. The CDR3 bases are TGTGCCAGCAGCCAGGCTACCGGGACAGGGGTAGCCAAAAACATTCAGTACTTC. This sequence encodes CASSQATGTGVAKNIQYF. V and J are TRBV4-2 and TRBJ2-4, with 10 bases identical to TRBD1. This CDR3 has 18 residues. Germline values: CDR1 LGHNA, CDR2 YNFKEQ. The V and J ends lost 3 bases and 0 bases, in that order; junction bases with no gene match: 8.

The gene calls are TRBV6-2 or TRBV6-3 and TRBJ2-5; perhaps TRBD1 as D (6 bases). This CDR3 comprises 15 residues. The V gene lost 2 bases and the J gene lost 4 bases, with 14 bases spanning the gap. Germline CDR1 and CDR2: MNHEY and SVGEGT. CDR3 sequence reads: CASSYTDRLGETQYF. For the CDR3, the DNA is TGTGCCAGCAGTTACACAGACAGGTTGGGAGAGACCCAGTACTTC.

CDR3 amino acids: CASSERKGHYEQYF. DNA of the CDR3: TGTGCCAGCAGCGAGCGTAAGGGACACTACGAGCAGTACTTC. V gene TRBV13 combines with J gene TRBJ2-7; tentative D call: TRBD1 (6 bases). V lost 5 bases and J lost 3, with 14 bases in between. CDR1 PRHDT and CDR2 FYEKMQ come from the germline V gene (reference sequence). The CDR3 contains 14 residues.

This chain joins TRBV30 and TRBJ2-1; 11 bases map to TRBD1. Looked up from germline, CDR1 is GTSNPN and CDR2 is SVGIG (reference sequence). Germline trimming cut 3 bases from V and 6 bases from J; bases unmatched to any gene: 4. This CDR3 comprises 14 residues. The CDR3 loop is CAWSGDRGTNEQFF. CDR3 bases: TGTGCCTGGAGCGGGGACAGGGGGACCAATGAGCAGTTCTTC.

The V gene is TRBV3-1 (or the pseudogene TRBV3-2), the J gene TRBJ2-7; D is possibly TRBD2 (6 bases). Germline lookup yields CDR1 LGHDT and CDR2 YNNKEL (reference sequence). The V end was cut by 3 bases, the J end by 3 bases, with 12 bases between. There are 14 residues in the CDR3. The DNA for the CDR3 is TGTGCCAGCAGCCATCGGGGGACGGGCTACGAGCAGTACTTC. Protein: CASSHRGTGYEQYF.

The chain joins TRBV19 to TRBJ2-1; 14 bases are shared with TRBD2. Looked up from germline, CDR1 is LNHDA and CDR2 is SQIVND (reference sequence). V was clipped by 6 bases and J by 10 bases; unmatched bases: 5. The CDR3 covers 14 residues. The CDR3 reads CASSRLAGGLEQFF. The CDR3 DNA reads as TGTGCCAGTAGCAGACTAGCGGGAGGGCTCGAGCAGTTCTTC.

This chain links TRBV5-6 with TRBJ1-1; D not certain. Trimming took 1 base from V and 4 from J, leaving 11 bases between them. This CDR3 has 14 residues. Germline V gene data show CDR1 as SGHDT and CDR2 as YYEEEE. CDR3 in amino acids: CASSLYGESTEAFF. The CDR3 DNA follows: TGTGCCAGCAGCTTGTACGGGGAGAGCACTGAAGCTTTCTTT.

The rearrangement uses TRBV7-9 and TRBJ1-1; possible D gene TRBD1, 5 bases. V gave up 2 bases and J gave up 5 bases, with 18 bases separating them. This CDR3 comprises 16 residues. The germline V gene has CDR1 SEHNR and CDR2 FQNEAQ (reference sequence). CDR3 residues: CASSLPRDRGGTEAFF. The CDR3 region has the DNA TGTGCCAGCAGCTTACCCCGGGACCGTGGGGGGACTGAAGCTTTCTTT.

The chain joins TRBV27 to TRBJ1-6; D might be TRBD1 (5 bases). CDR3 size: 17 residues. V shed 3 bases and J shed 1 base, with 13 bases lying between them. Looked up from germline, CDR1 is MNHEY and CDR2 is SMNVEV (reference sequence). CDR3 residues: CASSLGSGKSYNSPLHF. The CDR3 coding sequence is TGTGCCAGCAGTTTGGGTTCAGGGAAGTCCTATAATTCACCCCTCCACTTT.

The chain links TRBV11-3 to TRBJ2-3; TRBD2 matches 11 bases. Trimming cost V 5 bases and J 2 bases; bases outside gene matches: 6. CDR3 length: 16 residues. Germline V gene sequence: CDR1 SGHNT, CDR2 YENEEA. The chain's CDR3 is CASSLLLAGDTDTQYF. DNA of the CDR3: TGTGCCAGCAGCCTTCTACTAGCGGGGGACACAGATACGCAGTATTTT.

The chain employs TRBV3-1 (or the pseudogene TRBV3-2) and TRBJ2-1; no firm D call. The CDR3 spans 14 residues. V was clipped by 0 bases and J by 2 bases, with 5 bases between them. CDR1 and CDR2 (germline): LGHDT, YNNKEL (reference sequence). The CDR3 DNA sequence: TGTGCCAGCAGCCAAGAGCGTCCCTACAATGAGCAGTTCTTC. It encodes CASSQERPYNEQFF.

The chain is built from TRBV19 and TRBJ1-2; 7 nucleotides line up with TRBD1. This CDR3 is 13 amino acids long. Trimming cost V 6 bases and J 4 bases; bases outside gene matches: 5. The germline gives CDR1 LNHDA, CDR2 SQIVND (reference sequence). In nucleotides, the CDR3 is TGTGCCAGTAGCCGACAGGGCTTCTATGGCTACACCTTC. Its protein product is CASSRQGFYGYTF.

This chain connects TRBV13 to TRBJ1-1; no definite D call. The CDR3 is made up of 12 amino acids. V was cut by 0 bases and J by 8 bases, with 7 bases left in between. Germline V gene sequence: CDR1 PRHDT, CDR2 FYEKMQ (reference sequence). This chain's CDR3 is CASSLGRGEAFF. In nucleotides, the CDR3 is TGTGCCAGCAGCTTAGGCCGAGGGGAAGCTTTCTTT.

As for this clone: At one of its ends the junction is not consistent with the germline gene, which may arise from a read error. The rearrangement uses TRBV5-4 and TRBJ1-3; D is unresolved. The CDR3 contains 18 residues. Germline CDR1 SGHNT, CDR2 YYREEE (reference sequence). CDR3 sequence reads: CASSLGPRRANSGNTIYF. The CDR3 nucleotides read TGTGCCAGCAGTTTGGGCCCGAGGCGCGCCAACTCTGGAAACACCATATATTTT.

This clone occurred a few times. V is TRBV28 and J is TRBJ1-1, with TRBD1 as a possible D gene (5 bases). CDR1 is MDHEN, CDR2 SYDVKM, per germline. V lost 6 bases and J lost 6, with 17 bases in between. The CDR3 runs to 14 residues. Written as DNA, the CDR3 is TGTGCCAGCAGACCTGGGGGGAACGAACCTGAAGCTTTCTTT. The encoded protein is CASRPGGNEPEAFF.

This clone was picked up a small number of times. The chain employs TRBV2 and TRBJ1-1; D is perhaps TRBD1 (6 bases). Germline-derived CDR1 and CDR2 are SNHLY and FYNNEI. V was pared by 4 bases and J by 3 bases, with 15 bases between. This CDR3 has 15 amino acids. The CDR3 loop is CASSARQGPYTEAFF. CDR3 nucleotides: TGTGCCAGCAGTGCCCGCCAGGGGCCTTACACTGAAGCTTTCTTT.

The V gene is TRBV19, the J gene TRBJ2-2; a possible D gene is TRBD2 (6 bases). The CDR3 covers 16 residues. The germline V gene has CDR1 LNHDA and CDR2 SQIVND (reference sequence). Trimming removed 7 bases from V and 0 bases from J, with 15 bases in between. The DNA of the CDR3 is TGTGCCAGTACCCTATTCGGGGGATCGAACACCGGGGAGCTGTTTTTT. Its protein is CASTLFGGSNTGELFF.

This clone was seen only once. The chain joins TRBV7-9 to TRBJ1-2, with D hard to call. Trimming removed 4 bases at V and 3 bases at J, with 9 bases between. Germline CDR1 is SEHNR and CDR2 is FQNEAQ (reference sequence). The CDR3 runs to 13 residues. The CDR3 sequence is CASSSGVDYGYTF. DNA of the CDR3: TGTGCCAGCAGCTCCGGGGTAGACTATGGCTACACCTTC.

The CDR3 loop reads CASSLDRRANEKLFF. The CDR3 DNA sequence: TGTGCCAGCAGCTTGGACAGACGTGCTAATGAAAAACTGTTTTTT. The V gene is TRBV5-6, the J gene TRBJ1-4; D remains ambiguous. In germline, CDR1 is SGHDT, CDR2 YYEEEE. The CDR3 is 15 amino acids. Trimming took off 0 bases at V and 3 bases at J, with 9 bases between the two ends.

This clone appeared once. This rearrangement joins TRBV4-3 to TRBJ2-7; perhaps TRBD2 as D (7 bases). The CDR3 totals 17 residues. The germline V gene has CDR1 LGHNA and CDR2 YSLEER. V lost 0 bases to trimming and J lost 1 base, with 16 bases between them. This chain's CDR3 is CASSQEGGGGGSYEQYF. CDR3 bases: TGCGCCAGCAGCCAAGAAGGAGGAGGGGGAGGGTCCTACGAGCAGTACTTC.

A single count supports this clone. The rearrangement joins TRBV9 to TRBJ2-1; no clear D. V lost 0 bases, J lost 4 bases, and 11 bases lay in between. Germline V gene lookup returns CDR1 SGDLS and CDR2 YYNGEE. CDR3 length: 15 residues. CDR3 sequence (DNA): TGTGCCAGCAGCGTAGCTGGCCCCCCATACAATGAGCAGTTCTTC. Translated, it gives CASSVAGPPYNEQFF.

This chain joins TRBV5-1 and TRBJ2-2; 10 bases line up with TRBD2. With V trimmed by 2 bases and J by 2 bases, 6 bases remained unmatched. The CDR3 runs to 17 residues. Germline-derived CDR1 and CDR2 are SGHRS and YFSETQ. The CDR3 DNA sequence: TGCGCCAGCAGCTTCGCGCCTAGCGGGGGTAACACCGGGGAGCTGTTTTTT. Its protein is CASSFAPSGGNTGELFF.

The sample holds one count of this clone. The chain couples TRBV4-1 to TRBJ1-1; D remains ambiguous. Per germline, CDR1 MGHRA and CDR2 YSYEKL. The CDR3 sequence is 15 residues long. V was trimmed by 0 bases and J by 0 bases, leaving 8 bases between them. This chain's CDR3 is CASSQEIRLNTEAFF. The CDR3 nucleotides are TGCGCCAGCAGCCAAGAGATCAGGTTGAACACTGAAGCTTTCTTT.

This clone was seen just once. The chain is built from TRBV5-1 and TRBJ2-6; tentative D call: TRBD1 (6 bases). The CDR3 totals 16 residues. Looked up from germline, CDR1 is SGHRS and CDR2 is YFSETQ. V lost 5 bases and J 0 bases, leaving 12 bases between the germline ends. The CDR3 coding sequence is TGCGCCAGCAGTACACAGGGAGTCTCTGGGGCCAACGTCCTGACTTTC. Its translation is CASSTQGVSGANVLTF.

The rearrangement uses TRBV5-8 and TRBJ2-7, with D uncertain. CDR3 length equals 13 residues. V was clipped by 1 base and J by 7 bases, with 12 bases between them. The germline V gene encodes CDR1 SGHTS and CDR2 YDEGEE. Here the CDR3 reads CASSLSGRREQYF. The CDR3 coding sequence is TGTGCCAGCAGCTTGTCGGGTAGGCGGGAGCAGTACTTC.

J is TRBJ2-7 and V is TRBV29-1; D might be TRBD1 (6 bases). Trimming shortened V by 7 bases and J by 2 bases, and 15 bases separated the two germline ends. Germline loops: CDR1 SQVTM, CDR2 ANQGSEA. This CDR3 contains 13 residues. CDR3 amino acids: CSAIADSTYEQYF. The CDR3 DNA reads TGCAGCGCCATCGCGGACAGCACCTACGAGCAGTACTTC.

V gene TRBV29-1 combines with J gene TRBJ2-7; D might be TRBD2 (6 bases). The ends were cut back, 6 bases at V and 1 base at J, with 13 bases in the middle. CDR1 and CDR2 from the germline V gene are SQVTM and ANQGSEA. This CDR3 region has 13 residues. CDR3 DNA sequence: TGCAGCGTAACCGGGACTGCGTCCTACGAGCAGTACTTC. Protein product: CSVTGTASYEQYF.

V gene TRBV6-4 combines with J gene TRBJ2-3; 12 bases are a match to TRBD2. This CDR3 spans 15 amino acids. Trimming took 6 bases from V and 6 from J; bases not matched to a gene: 7. Germline lookup yields CDR1 MRHNA and CDR2 SNTAGT. The CDR3 DNA is TGTGCCAGCAGCGAATCTAGCGGGAGGGCCGATACGCAGTATTTT. The encoded protein is CASSESSGRADTQYF.

The chain combines TRBV28 with TRBJ1-1; D is possibly TRBD1 (5 bases). Trimming took off 5 bases at V and 4 bases at J, with 11 bases between the two ends. This CDR3 region has 13 residues. Germline V lookup: CDR1 MDHEN, CDR2 SYDVKM. The CDR3 coding sequence is TGTGCCAGCAGTAATGGGGGGGGCACTGAAGCTTTCTTT. This sequence encodes CASSNGGGTEAFF.

The rearrangement uses TRBV7-9 and TRBJ2-5; 11 nucleotides line up with TRBD2. Trimming took 5 bases from V and 2 from J; bases not matched to a gene: 13. The CDR3 totals 18 residues. Germline CDR1 and CDR2: SEHNR and FQNEAQ (reference sequence). CDR3 sequence reads: CASSPTPGLAVPQETQYF. The CDR3 bases are TGTGCCAGCAGCCCAACACCGGGACTAGCGGTGCCTCAAGAGACCCAGTACTTC.